A selection of T cell receptor beta chains follows, all from one sample in a study of cytomegalovirus exposure and HLA in healthy donors. Clones were read by immunoSEQ multiplex PCR, and TCRdb kept only the in-frame ones, dropping some. The table shows 170,000 or so clones, with more than 65% occurring only once. Material for sequencing was PBMCs. The source of these receptors is a woman aged 18-30 years in good health and CMV-seropositive. Both conserved end residues are part of each CDR3. A D gene is named only where the DNA matches it firmly. Where a row states a size, it is once, few, many or the class of an expanded clone; other rows omit it.

>NA|TRBV18|TRBJ1-6|16|TRBD1
CASSPAQGTYNSPLHF
TGTGCCAGCTCCCCGGCACAGGGGACCTATAATTCACCCCTCCACTTT
>NA|TRBV2|TRBJ1-2|10|NA
CASTDLGYTF
TGTGCCAGCACTGACCTGGGCTACACCTTC
>NA|TRBV2|TRBJ2-1|14|TRBD2
CASSVLAGANEQFF
TGTGCCAGCAGTGTACTAGCGGGGGCGAATGAGCAGTTCTTC
>NA|TRBV5-1|TRBJ1-1|15|NA
CASSPQEFENTEAFF
TGCGCCAGCAGCCCACAGGAGTTCGAGAACACTGAAGCTTTCTTT
>NA|TRBV5-6|TRBJ2-3|14|NA
CASSFGTLTDTQYF
TGTGCCAGCAGCTTTGGCACCCTCACAGATACGCAGTATTTT
>NA|TRBV9|TRBJ2-7|13|NA
CASSQGLHYEQYF
TGTGCCAGCAGCCAGGGGCTCCACTACGAGCAGTACTTC
>NA|TRBV4-3|TRBJ1-1|15|TRBD1
CASSQGLGQGEPPSF
TGCGCCAGCAGCCAAGGTTTGGGGCAGGGGGAACCTCCCAGCTTT
>few|TRBV19|TRBJ2-1|14|NA
CASRMVGRANEQFF
TGTGCCAGTAGGATGGTTGGCAGGGCCAATGAGCAGTTCTTC
>NA|TRBV4-1|TRBJ2-1|19|NA
CASSQEGPMAGLVGNEQFF
TGCGCCAGCAGCCAAGAAGGGCCGATGGCAGGGCTAGTAGGCAATGAGCAGTTCTTC
>NA|TRBV12-5|TRBJ1-1|12|NA
CASGKDSGQAFF
TGTGCTAGTGGCAAGGACAGTGGACAAGCTTTCTTT
>NA|TRBV4-3|TRBJ2-7|14|TRBD1
CASSQRTGGGEQYF
TGCGCCAGCAGCCAGCGGACAGGGGGGGGCGAGCAGTACTTC
>once|TRBV7-9|TRBJ2-7|11|NA
CASSNLDEQYF
TGTGCCAGCAGCAACTTGGACGAGCAGTACTTC
>NA|TRBV2|TRBJ2-7|14|TRBD1
CASSGGQGIGEQYF
TGTGCCAGCAGTGGGGGACAGGGAATTGGCGAGCAGTACTTC
>NA|TRBV4-1|TRBJ1-6|14|NA
CASSRQGLESPLHF
TGCGCCAGCAGCCGTCAGGGGTTGGAATCACCCCTCCACTTT
>NA|TRBV4-2|TRBJ1-5|14|NA
CASSTRPGDQPQHF
TGTGCCAGCAGCACCCGACCGGGGGATCAGCCCCAGCATTTT
>NA|TRBV9|TRBJ2-1|15|TRBD1
CASSVGQGIYNEQFF
TGTGCCAGCAGCGTAGGACAGGGGATATACAATGAGCAGTTCTTC
>NA|TRBV5-1|TRBJ2-2|15|TRBD1
CASSSSGQGIGELFF
TGCGCCAGCAGCTCCTCCGGACAGGGAATCGGGGAGCTGTTTTTT
>NA|TRBV15|TRBJ2-3|12|NA
CATSRVSHTQYF
TGTGCCACCAGCAGAGTGAGCCATACGCAGTATTTT
>NA|TRBV15|TRBJ2-5|15|TRBD2
CATSRDRASGETQYF
TGTGCCACCAGCAGAGATCGTGCTAGCGGAGAGACCCAGTACTTC
>NA|TRBV7-2|TRBJ2-3|12|NA
CASSAGIDTQYF
TGTGCCAGCAGCGCGGGGATAGATACGCAGTATTTT
>NA|TRBV11-3|TRBJ2-1|14|NA
CASSLAQGYNEQFF
TGTGCCAGCAGCTTAGCCCAGGGCTACAATGAGCAGTTCTTC
>NA|TRBV6-5|TRBJ2-2|14|NA
CASSPGLFAGELFF
TGTGCCAGCAGCCCAGGTCTCTTCGCCGGGGAGCTGTTTTTT
>few|TRBV6-5|TRBJ2-7|16|TRBD2
CASSYSSMGGMSEQYF
TGTGCCAGCAGTTATAGTTCTATGGGAGGGATGTCCGAGCAGTACTTC
>NA|TRBV23-1|TRBJ1-6|15|NA
CASSHQDTWNSPLHF
TGCGCCAGCAGTCATCAGGATACATGGAATTCACCCCTCCACTTT
>NA|TRBV6-6|TRBJ2-7|14|NA
CASRRQQVPNEQYF
TGTGCCAGCAGACGACAACAGGTACCCAACGAGCAGTACTTC
>NA|TRBV9|TRBJ1-4|14|TRBD1
CASSWTGDNEKLFF
TGTGCCAGCAGCTGGACAGGGGATAATGAAAAACTGTTTTTT
>few|TRBV29-1|TRBJ2-7|11|NA
CSVVGSYEQYF
TGCAGCGTGGTCGGGAGCTACGAGCAGTACTTC
>NA|TRBV18|TRBJ1-3|13|NA
CASSEGIGNTIYF
TGTGCCAGCTCAGAGGGCATCGGAAACACCATATATTTT
>few|TRBV18|TRBJ1-2|13|NA
CASSPDSSYGYTF
TGTGCCAGCTCCCCGGACAGTAGCTATGGCTACACCTTC
>NA|TRBV6-1|TRBJ1-4|14|TRBD1
CASSDGEGAEKLFF
TGTGCCAGCAGTGATGGAGAGGGGGCTGAAAAACTGTTTTTT
>NA|TRBV29-1|TRBJ2-7|12|TRBD2
CSVEKPSGEQYF
TGCAGCGTTGAGAAGCCTAGCGGTGAGCAGTACTTC
>NA|TRBV6-6|TRBJ1-5|13|NA
CASSYRGPQPQHF
TGTGCCAGCAGTTACAGGGGCCCTCAGCCCCAGCATTTT
>NA|TRBV9|TRBJ2-3|16|TRBD2
CASSGGLASSTDTQYF
TGTGCCAGCAGCGGGGGACTAGCCTCTAGCACAGATACGCAGTATTTT
>NA|TRBV10-3|TRBJ1-2|14|NA
CAISEPAEGGGYTF
TGTGCCATCAGTGAACCTGCAGAAGGAGGTGGCTACACCTTC
>NA|TRBV9|TRBJ2-2|17|TRBD2
CASSGLLAGGGPGELFF
TGTGCCAGCAGCGGACTACTAGCGGGGGGCGGTCCCGGGGAGCTGTTTTTT
>NA|TRBV14|TRBJ2-1|14|NA
CASSPGQIRNEQFF
TGTGCCAGCAGCCCTGGACAGATCCGGAATGAGCAGTTCTTC
>once|TRBV29-1|TRBJ2-7|11|NA
CSVERGGEQYF
TGCAGCGTTGAAAGGGGTGGGGAGCAGTACTTC
>few|TRBV7-9|TRBJ1-2|17|NA
CASSRSGMVPSYYGYTF
TGTGCCAGCAGCCGATCAGGGATGGTTCCCTCCTACTATGGCTACACCTTC
>NA|TRBV6-5|TRBJ2-1|12|TRBD1
CASSSGGYEQFF
TGTGCCAGCAGTTCAGGGGGCTATGAGCAGTTCTTC
>once|TRBV14|TRBJ2-3|17|TRBD2
CASSQVWSSGGTDTQYF
TGTGCCAGCAGCCAAGTTTGGTCTAGCGGCGGCACAGATACGCAGTATTTT
>NA|TRBV28|TRBJ1-1|13|NA
CASRTGAEAEAFF
TGTGCCAGCAGAACAGGTGCCGAGGCAGAAGCTTTCTTT
>NA|TRBV5-1|TRBJ1-6|15|NA
CASSLEQGWNSPLHF
TGCGCCAGCAGCTTGGAACAGGGTTGGAATTCACCCCTCCACTTT
>once|TRBV27|TRBJ1-2|14|NA
CASSLDQTGLGYTF
TGTGCCAGCAGTTTAGACCAAACGGGGTTAGGCTACACCTTC